Given below is one T cell receptor (beta chain) in context. Here immunoSEQ multiplex PCR was the method, and the copy in TCRdb shows in-frame clones only, minus some. Counted here are about 85,000 clones, about 85% occurring once; the ten biggest clones make up about 4.8%. The CDR3 totals 15 residues. The data originate from a study of cytotoxic CD8 clonotypes in ibrutinib-treated CLL. About 2 micrograms of genomic DNA, which was extracted from cryopreserved PBMCs, served as the material used for the TCR beta libraries. This TCR was recovered from a human donor with chronic lymphocytic leukemia. Sequencing was performed on PBMCs, taken after 12 months of ibrutinib treatment. The chain combines TRBV21-1 with TRBJ1-5; the table's TRBD1 call for D was not verified on the DNA. TRBV21-1 constitutes a pseudogene. DNA for the CDR3: TGTGCCAGCAGCGGGCAGGGGCCCGACAATCAGCCCCAGCATTTT. Amino acid sequence: CASSGQGPDNQPQHF.